This paragraph reports one T cell receptor (beta chain). The sample comes from a study of blood T cell repertoires in COVID-19. Generated by immunoSEQ multiplex PCR, the TCRdb table keeps only in-frame clones and is missing some. The table has more than 200,000 clones, approximately 84% seen once. Sample: peripheral blood. This sequence was found in a man in his fifties with active or convalescent COVID-19.

CDR3 amino acids: CASSRDPPEEKLFF. Written as DNA, the CDR3 is TGTGCCAGCAGCCGAGATCCGCCTGAGGAAAAACTGTTTTTT. The chain carries TRBV6-2 or TRBV6-3 and TRBJ1-4; D gene ambiguous. V was cut by 6 bases and J by 8 bases, with 16 bases left in between. CDR3 length: 14 residues. Germline V gene sequence: CDR1 MNHEY, CDR2 SVGEGT.